This T cell receptor (beta chain) originates from a study of OX40 agonist ivuxolimab in advanced cancers. Study summary: Across the patients, intravenous ivuxolimab was delivered every 2 weeks at 0.01 to 10 mg/kg.

The protocol was immunoSEQ multiplex PCR, while the TCRdb copy is restricted to in-frame clones and leaves out a portion. The sample has about 61,000 clones, 85% to 90% seen once. Findings and caveats of the study: The CD4+ and CD8+ T cells in the blood had expanded clonally by week 6 at 0.1 to 3.0 mg/kg.

This CDR3 has 14 amino acids. V gave up 0 bases and J gave up 6 bases, with 11 bases separating them. From germline, CDR1 is MGHRA and CDR2 YSYEKL. Samples were taken at baseline and on day 1 of cycles 4 and 7. About this clone: Antigen: not known.

The sequencing here drew on CD4+ or CD8+ T cells sorted from blood, taken in a trial of the OX40 agonist ivuxolimab. J is TRBJ1-2 and V is TRBV4-1; D may be TRBD1 (5 bases). The sequence was obtained from an adult with an advanced solid tumor such as melanoma, head and neck, liver or kidney cancer. The CDR3 spells CASSQDWGPNGYTF. CDR3 bases: TGCGCCAGCAGCCAAGATTGGGGACCCAATGGCTACACCTTC.